This T cell receptor beta chain was recovered during a study of post-analysis software for immune sequencing data. Study in general: As for disease course, relapsing-remitting, secondary progressive and progressive-relapsing multiple sclerosis were all included. General study points: In multiple sclerosis, normalized Chao1 diversity was significantly below that of controls. The five TRBV segments detected at higher frequency in patients than in controls included TRBV5-6, TRBV5-1 and TRBV20-1.

Sequencing libraries made from TCR beta cDNA carried unique molecular identifiers. Starting from approximately 1 to 10 million T cells, the study yielded approximately 460,000 cDNA molecules. TCRdb called the PCR reads again in MiXCR, with one record for every CDR3 protein. Of 180,000 or so distinct CDR3 sequences listed, roughly 30% are singletons. As to this clonotype: Its cognate antigen is unknown. A much larger clone lies one base from this, so it may be a read error.

Germline V CDR1 and CDR2: LGHDT, YNNKEL (reference sequence). The CDR3 is 15 residues long. This TCR was recovered from a girl aged 2 to 17 with multiple sclerosis. The chain couples TRBV3-1 to TRBJ2-1; the match to TRBD1 covers 12 bases. Sequencing was performed on blood. CDR3 coding DNA: TGTGCCGGCAGCCAGGGGACAGGGGGCAGCGATGAGCAGTTCTTC. Its protein is CAGSQGTGGSDEQFF.